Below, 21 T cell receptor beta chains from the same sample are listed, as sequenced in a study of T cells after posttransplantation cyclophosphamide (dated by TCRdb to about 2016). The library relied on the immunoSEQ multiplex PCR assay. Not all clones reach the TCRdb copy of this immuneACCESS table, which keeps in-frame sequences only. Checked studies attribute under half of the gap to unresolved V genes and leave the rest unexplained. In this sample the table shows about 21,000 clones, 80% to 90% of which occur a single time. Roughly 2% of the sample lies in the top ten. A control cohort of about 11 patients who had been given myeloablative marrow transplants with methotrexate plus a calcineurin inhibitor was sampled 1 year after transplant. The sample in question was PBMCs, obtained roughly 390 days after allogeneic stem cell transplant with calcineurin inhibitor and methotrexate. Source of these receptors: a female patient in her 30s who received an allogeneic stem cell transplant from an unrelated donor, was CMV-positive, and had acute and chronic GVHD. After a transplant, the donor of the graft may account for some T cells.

CDR3 DNA sequence: TGTGCCAGCTCACCCGGCTCTGGGGCCAACGTCCTGACTTTC. Its translation is CASSPGSGANVLTF. The J gene is TRBJ2-6, the V gene TRBV18; D remains ambiguous. The V gene lost 3 bases and the J gene lost 0 bases, with 3 bases spanning the gap. Looked up from germline, CDR1 is KGHSH and CDR2 is LQKENI. This CDR3 is built from 14 residues.

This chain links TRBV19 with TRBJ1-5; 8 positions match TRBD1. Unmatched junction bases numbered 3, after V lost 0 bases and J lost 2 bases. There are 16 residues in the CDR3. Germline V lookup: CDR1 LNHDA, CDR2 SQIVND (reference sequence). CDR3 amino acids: CASSIDGGQGNQPQHF. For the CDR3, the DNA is TGTGCCAGTAGTATAGATGGGGGACAGGGCAATCAGCCCCAGCATTTT.

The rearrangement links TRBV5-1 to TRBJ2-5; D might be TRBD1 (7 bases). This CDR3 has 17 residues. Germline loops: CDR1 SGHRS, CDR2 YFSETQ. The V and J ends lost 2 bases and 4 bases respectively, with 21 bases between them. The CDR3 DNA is TGCGCCAGCAGCTTCCGAAACAGGGGAGGAGAAAGAGAGACCCAGTACTTC. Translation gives CASSFRNRGGERETQYF.

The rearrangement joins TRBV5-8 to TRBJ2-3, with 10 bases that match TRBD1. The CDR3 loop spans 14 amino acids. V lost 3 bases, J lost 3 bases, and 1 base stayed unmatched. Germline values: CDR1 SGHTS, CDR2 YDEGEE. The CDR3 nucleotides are TGTGCCAGCAGCTGGGACAGGGGAACAGATACGCAGTATTTT. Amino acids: CASSWDRGTDTQYF.

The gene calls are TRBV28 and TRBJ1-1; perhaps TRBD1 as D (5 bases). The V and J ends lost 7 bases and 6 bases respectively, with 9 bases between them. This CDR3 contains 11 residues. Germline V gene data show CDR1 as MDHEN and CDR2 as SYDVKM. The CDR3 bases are TGTGCCAGCAATGGGGCCTCTGAAGCTTTCTTT. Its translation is CASNGASEAFF.

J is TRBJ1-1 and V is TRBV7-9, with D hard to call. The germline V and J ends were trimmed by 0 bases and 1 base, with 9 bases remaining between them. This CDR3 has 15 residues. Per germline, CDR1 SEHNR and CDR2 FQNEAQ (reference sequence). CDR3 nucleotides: TGTGCCAGCAGCTTAGCGTCCCACTGGAACACTGAAGCTTTCTTT. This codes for CASSLASHWNTEAFF.

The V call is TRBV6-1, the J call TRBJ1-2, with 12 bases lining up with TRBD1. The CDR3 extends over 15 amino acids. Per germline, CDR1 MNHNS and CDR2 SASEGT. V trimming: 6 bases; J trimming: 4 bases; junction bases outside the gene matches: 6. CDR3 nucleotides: TGTGCCAGCAGGAGGGGACAGGGGGCTAGCTATGGCTACACCTTC. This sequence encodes CASRRGQGASYGYTF.

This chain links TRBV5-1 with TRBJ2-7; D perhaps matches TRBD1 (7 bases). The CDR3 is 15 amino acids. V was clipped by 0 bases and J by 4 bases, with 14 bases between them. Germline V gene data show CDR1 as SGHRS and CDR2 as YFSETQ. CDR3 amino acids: CASSLAPGGGYEQYV. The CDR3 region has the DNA TGCGCCAGCAGCTTGGCTCCAGGGGGAGGATACGAGCAGTACGTC.

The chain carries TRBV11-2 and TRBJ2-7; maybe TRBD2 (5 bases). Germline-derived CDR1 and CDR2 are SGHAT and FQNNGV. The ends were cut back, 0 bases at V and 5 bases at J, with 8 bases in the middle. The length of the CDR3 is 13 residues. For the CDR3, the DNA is TGTGCCAGCAGCTTAGACAGAGGGCACGAGCAGTACGTC. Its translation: CASSLDRGHEQYV.

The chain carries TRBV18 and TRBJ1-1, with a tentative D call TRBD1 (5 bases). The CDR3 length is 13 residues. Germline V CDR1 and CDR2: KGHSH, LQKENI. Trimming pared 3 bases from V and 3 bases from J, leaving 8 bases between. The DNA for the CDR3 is TGTGCCAGCTCACCTAACAGGTACACTGAAGCTTTCTTT. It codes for CASSPNRYTEAFF.

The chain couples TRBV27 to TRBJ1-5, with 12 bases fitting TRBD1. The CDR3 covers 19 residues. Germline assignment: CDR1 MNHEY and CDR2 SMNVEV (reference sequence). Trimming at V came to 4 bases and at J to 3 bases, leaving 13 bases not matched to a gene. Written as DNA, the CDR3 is TGTGCCAGCAGTTCCCTCGGGACAGGGGGCTCAGGGGTCAATCAGCCCCAGCATTTT. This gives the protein CASSSLGTGGSGVNQPQHF.

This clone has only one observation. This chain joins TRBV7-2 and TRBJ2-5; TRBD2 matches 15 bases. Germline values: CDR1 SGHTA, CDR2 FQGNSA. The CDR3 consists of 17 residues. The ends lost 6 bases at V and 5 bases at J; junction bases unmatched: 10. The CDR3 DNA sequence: TGTGCCAGCAGACTTGGACTAGCGGGAGGGCTAGGGGAGACCCAGTACTTC. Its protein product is CASRLGLAGGLGETQYF. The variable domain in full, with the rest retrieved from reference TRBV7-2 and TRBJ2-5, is GAGVSQSPSNKVTEKGKDVELRCDPISGHTALYWYRQSLGQGLEFLIYFQGNSAPDKSGLPSDRFSAERTGGSVSTLTIQRTQQEDSAVYLCASRLGLAGGLGETQYFGPGTRLLVL.

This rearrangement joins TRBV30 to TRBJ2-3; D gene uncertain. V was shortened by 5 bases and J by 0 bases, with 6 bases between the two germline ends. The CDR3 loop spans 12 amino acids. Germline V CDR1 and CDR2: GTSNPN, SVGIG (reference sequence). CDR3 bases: TGTGCCTGGGAGGCTAGCACAGATACGCAGTATTTT. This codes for CAWEASTDTQYF.

Here the CDR3 reads CASSSYSGGYEQYV. Here the CDR3 DNA reads TGTGCCAGCAGTTCCTATAGCGGGGGCTACGAGCAGTACGTC. The rearrangement uses TRBV6-6 and TRBJ2-7; 9 nucleotides agree with TRBD2. J was trimmed by 3 bases and V by 4 bases; bases with no gene match: 4. CDR3 length equals 14 residues. Per germline, CDR1 MNHNY and CDR2 SVGAGI (reference sequence).

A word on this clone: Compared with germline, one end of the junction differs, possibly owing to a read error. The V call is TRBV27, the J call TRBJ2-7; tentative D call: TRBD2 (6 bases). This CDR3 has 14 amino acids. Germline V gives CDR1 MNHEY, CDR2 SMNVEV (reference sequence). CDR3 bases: TGTGCCAGCAGTTTATCCGGGAGCGGAAACGAGCTGTACTTC. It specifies CASSLSGSGNELYF.

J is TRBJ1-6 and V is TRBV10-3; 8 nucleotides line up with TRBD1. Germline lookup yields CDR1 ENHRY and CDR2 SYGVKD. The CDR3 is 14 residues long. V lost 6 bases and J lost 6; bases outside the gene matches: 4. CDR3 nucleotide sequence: TGTGCCATCAGACAGGGGGTTGGTAATTCACCCCTCCACTTT. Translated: CAIRQGVGNSPLHF.

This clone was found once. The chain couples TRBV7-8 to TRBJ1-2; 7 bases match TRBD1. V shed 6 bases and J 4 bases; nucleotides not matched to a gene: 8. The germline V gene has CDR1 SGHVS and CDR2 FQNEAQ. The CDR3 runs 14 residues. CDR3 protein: CASSLGTAFYGYTF. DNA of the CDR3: TGTGCCAGCAGTCTTGGGACAGCGTTCTATGGCTACACCTTC.

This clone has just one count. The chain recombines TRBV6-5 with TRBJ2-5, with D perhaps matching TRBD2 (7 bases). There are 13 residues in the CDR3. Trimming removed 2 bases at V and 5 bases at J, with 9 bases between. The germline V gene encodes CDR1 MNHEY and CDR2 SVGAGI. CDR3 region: CASSYGGAETQYF. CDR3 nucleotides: TGTGCCAGCAGTTACGGGGGGGCGGAGACCCAGTACTTC.

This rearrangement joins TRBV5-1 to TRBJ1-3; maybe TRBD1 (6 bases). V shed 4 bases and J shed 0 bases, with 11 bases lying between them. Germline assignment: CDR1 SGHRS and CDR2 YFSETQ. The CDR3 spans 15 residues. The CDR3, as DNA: TGCGCCAGCAGCCACTCAGGGGCCTCTGGAAACACCATATATTTT. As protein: CASSHSGASGNTIYF.

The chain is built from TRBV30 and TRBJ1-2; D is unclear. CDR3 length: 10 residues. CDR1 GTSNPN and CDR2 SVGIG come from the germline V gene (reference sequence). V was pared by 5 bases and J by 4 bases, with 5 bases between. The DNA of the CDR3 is TGTGCCTGGGGGCCCTATGGCTACACCTTC. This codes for CAWGPYGYTF.

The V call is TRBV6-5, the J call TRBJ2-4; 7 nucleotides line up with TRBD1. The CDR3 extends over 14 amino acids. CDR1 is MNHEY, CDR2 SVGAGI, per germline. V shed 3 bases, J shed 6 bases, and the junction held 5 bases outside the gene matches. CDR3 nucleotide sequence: TGTGCCAGCAGTTATTCGGGGACAGCAAACATTCAGTACTTC. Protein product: CASSYSGTANIQYF.